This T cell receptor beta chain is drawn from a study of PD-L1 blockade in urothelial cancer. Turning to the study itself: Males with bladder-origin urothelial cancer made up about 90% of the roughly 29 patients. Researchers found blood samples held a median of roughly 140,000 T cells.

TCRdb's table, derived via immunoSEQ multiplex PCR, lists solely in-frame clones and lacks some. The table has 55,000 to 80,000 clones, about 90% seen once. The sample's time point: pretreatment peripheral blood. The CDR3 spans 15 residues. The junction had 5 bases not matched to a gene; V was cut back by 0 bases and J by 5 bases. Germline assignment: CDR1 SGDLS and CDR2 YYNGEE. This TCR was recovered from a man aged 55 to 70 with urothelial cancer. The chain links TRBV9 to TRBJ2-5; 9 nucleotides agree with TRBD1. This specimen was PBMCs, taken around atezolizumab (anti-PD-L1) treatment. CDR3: CASSVATGGSETQYF. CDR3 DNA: TGTGCCAGCAGCGTAGCGACAGGGGGGTCGGAGACCCAGTACTTC.